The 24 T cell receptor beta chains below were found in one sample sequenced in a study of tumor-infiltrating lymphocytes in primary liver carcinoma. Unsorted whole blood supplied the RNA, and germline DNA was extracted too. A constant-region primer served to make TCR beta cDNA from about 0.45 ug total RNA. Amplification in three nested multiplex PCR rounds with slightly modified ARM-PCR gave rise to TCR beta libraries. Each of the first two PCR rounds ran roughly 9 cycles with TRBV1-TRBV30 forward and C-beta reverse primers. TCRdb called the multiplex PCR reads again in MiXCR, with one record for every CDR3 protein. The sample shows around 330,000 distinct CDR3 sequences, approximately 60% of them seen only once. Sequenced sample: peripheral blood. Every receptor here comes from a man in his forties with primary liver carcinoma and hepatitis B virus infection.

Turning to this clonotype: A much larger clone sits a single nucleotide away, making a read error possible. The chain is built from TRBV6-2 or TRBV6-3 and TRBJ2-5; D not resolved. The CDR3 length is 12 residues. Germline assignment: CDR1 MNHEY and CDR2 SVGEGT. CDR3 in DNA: TGTGCCAGCAACCAGCGACAAGAGATCCAGTACTTC. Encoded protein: CASNQRQEIQYF.

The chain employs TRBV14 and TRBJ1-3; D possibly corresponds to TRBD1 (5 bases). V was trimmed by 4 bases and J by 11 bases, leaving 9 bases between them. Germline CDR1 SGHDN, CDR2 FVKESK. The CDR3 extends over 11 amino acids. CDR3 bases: TGTGCCAGCAGCCGGGGCTTCCCCATATATTTT. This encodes CASSRGFPIYF.

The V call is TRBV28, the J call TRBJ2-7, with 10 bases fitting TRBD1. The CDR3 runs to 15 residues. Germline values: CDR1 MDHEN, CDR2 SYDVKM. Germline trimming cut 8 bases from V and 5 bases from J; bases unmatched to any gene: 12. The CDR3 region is CASGGSGTGDNEQYF. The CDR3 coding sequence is TGTGCCAGCGGTGGATCCGGGACAGGGGACAACGAGCAGTACTTC.

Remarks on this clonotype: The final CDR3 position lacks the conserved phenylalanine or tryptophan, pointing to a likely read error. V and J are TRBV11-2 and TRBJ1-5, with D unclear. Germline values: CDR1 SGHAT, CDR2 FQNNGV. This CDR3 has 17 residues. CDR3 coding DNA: TGTGGCAGCAGCTTCCGCCCACGTCGTACAGAGAATCAGCCCCAGCATTAT. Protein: CGSSFRPRRTENQPQHY.

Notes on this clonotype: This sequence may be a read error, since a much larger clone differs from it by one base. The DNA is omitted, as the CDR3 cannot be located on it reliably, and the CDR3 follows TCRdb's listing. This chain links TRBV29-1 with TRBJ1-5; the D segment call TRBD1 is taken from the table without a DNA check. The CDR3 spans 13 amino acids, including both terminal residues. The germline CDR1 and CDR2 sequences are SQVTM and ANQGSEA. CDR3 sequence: CSVGWGANQPQQF.

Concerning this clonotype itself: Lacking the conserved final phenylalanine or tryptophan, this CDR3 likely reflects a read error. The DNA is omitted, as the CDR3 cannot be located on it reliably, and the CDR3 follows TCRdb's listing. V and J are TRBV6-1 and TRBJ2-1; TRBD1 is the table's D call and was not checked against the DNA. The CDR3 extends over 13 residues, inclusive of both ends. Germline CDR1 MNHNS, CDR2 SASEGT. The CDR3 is CASSGRGARERFL.

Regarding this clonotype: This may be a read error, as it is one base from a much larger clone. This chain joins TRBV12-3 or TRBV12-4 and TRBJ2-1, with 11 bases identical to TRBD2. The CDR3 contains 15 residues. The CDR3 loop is CASCLAGGFYNEQFF. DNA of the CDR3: TGTGCCAGCTGTTTAGCGGGAGGGTTTTACAATGAGCAGTTCTTC.

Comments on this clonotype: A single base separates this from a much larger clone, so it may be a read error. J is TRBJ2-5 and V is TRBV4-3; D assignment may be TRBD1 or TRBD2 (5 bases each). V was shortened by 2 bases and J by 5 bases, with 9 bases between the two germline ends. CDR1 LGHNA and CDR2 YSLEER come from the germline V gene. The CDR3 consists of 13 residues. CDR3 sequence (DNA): TGCGCCAGCAGCCAATTCTGGGGGGAGACCCAGTACTTC. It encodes CASSQFWGETQYF.

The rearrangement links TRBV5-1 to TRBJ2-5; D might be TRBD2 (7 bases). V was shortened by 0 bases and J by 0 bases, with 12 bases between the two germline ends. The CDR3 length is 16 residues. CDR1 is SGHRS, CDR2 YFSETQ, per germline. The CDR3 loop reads CASSLGEGGYQETQYF. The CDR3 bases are TGCGCCAGCAGCTTGGGCGAGGGGGGGTACCAAGAGACCCAGTACTTC.

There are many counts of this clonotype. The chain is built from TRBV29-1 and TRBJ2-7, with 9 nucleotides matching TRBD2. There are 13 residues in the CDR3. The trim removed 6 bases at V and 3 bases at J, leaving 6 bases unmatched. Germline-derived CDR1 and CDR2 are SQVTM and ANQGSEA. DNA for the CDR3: TGCAGCGTGGGTAGCGGGAGACGCTACGAGCAGTACTTC. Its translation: CSVGSGRRYEQYF.

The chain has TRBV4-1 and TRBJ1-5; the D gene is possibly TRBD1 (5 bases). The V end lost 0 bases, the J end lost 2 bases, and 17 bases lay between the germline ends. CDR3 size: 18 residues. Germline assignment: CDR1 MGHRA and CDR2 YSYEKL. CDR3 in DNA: TGCGCCAGCAGCCAAGATCCGCGGGCAGGGCATGGCAATCAGCCCCAGCATTTT. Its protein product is CASSQDPRAGHGNQPQHF.

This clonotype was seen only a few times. CDR3 residues: CASRRTSRTGELFF. As DNA, the CDR3 is TGTGCCAGCAGGCGGACTAGCCGAACCGGGGAGCTGTTTTTT. The J gene is TRBJ2-2, the V gene TRBV14; 8 bases fit TRBD2. After removal of 6 bases from V and 5 bases from J, the junction contained 5 bases not matched to a gene. Looked up from germline, CDR1 is SGHDN and CDR2 is FVKESK. The CDR3 runs to 14 residues.

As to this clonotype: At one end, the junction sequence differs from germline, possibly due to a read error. CDR3 sequence reads: CASGFGTVYQPQHF. The CDR3 nucleotides read TGTGCCAGCGGCTTCGGGACAGTCTATCAGCCCCAGCATTTC. The rearrangement links TRBV7-8 to TRBJ1-5, with TRBD1 matching over 7 bases. This CDR3 is built from 14 residues. Germline-derived CDR1 and CDR2 are SGHVS and FQNEAQ. The complete variable domain, with remaining parts taken from reference TRBV7-8 and TRBJ1-5, reads GAGVSQSPRYKVAKRGQDVALRCDPISGHVSLFWYQQALGQGPEFLTYFQNEAQLDKSGLPSDRFFAERPEGSVSTLKIQRTQQEDSAVYLCASGFGTVYQPQHFGDGTRLSIL.

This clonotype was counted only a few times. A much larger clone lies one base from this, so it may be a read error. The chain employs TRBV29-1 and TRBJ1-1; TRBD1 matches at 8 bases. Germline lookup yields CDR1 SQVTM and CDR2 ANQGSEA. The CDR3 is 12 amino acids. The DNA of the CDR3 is TGCGGCGTAGCAACAGGGGGGACTGAAGCTTTCTTT. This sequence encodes CGVATGGTEAFF.

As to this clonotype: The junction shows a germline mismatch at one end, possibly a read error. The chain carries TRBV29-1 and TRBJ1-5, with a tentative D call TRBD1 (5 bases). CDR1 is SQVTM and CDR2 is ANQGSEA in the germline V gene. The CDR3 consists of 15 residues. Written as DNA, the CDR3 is TGCAGCGTTGGTATGCAGGGCGTGAGGGATCAGCCTCAGCATTTT. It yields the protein CSVGMQGVRDQPQHF.

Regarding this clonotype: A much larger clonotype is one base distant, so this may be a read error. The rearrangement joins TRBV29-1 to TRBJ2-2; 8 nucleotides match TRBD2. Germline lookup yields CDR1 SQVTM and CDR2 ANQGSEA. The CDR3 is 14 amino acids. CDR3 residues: CNVGIGTSSGELFF. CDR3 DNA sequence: TGCAACGTTGGAATCGGGACTAGTTCCGGGGAGCTGTTTTTT.

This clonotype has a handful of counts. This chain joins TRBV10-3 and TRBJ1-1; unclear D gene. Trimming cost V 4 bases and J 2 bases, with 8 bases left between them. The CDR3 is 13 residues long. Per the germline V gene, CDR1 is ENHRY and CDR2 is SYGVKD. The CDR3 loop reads CAISAEFNTEAFF. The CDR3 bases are TGTGCCATCAGTGCAGAGTTCAACACTGAAGCTTTCTTT.

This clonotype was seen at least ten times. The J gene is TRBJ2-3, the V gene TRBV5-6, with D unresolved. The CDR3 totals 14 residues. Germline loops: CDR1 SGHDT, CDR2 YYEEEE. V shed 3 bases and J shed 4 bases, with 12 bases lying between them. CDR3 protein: CASSWARRADTQYF. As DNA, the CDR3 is TGTGCCAGCAGCTGGGCCAGGCGTGCAGATACGCAGTATTTT.

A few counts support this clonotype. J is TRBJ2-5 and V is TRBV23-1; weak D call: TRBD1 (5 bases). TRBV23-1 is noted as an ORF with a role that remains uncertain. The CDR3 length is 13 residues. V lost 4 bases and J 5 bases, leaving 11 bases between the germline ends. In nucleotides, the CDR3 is TGCGCCAGCAGTCCCTTGTCAGGGGAGACCCAGTACTTC. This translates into CASSPLSGETQYF.

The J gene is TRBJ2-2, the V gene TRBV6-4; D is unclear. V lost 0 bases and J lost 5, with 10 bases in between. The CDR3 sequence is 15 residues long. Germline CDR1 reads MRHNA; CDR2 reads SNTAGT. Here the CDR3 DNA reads TGTGCCAGCAGTGACTCAGGGCCCGAGACCGGGGAGCTGTTTTTT. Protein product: CASSDSGPETGELFF.

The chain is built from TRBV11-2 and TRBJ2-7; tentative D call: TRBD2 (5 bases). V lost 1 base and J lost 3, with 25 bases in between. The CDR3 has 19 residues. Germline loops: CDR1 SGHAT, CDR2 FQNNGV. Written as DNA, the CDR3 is TGTGCCAGCAGCTTAGTTGGCAGCACGAGCAACAGAGGGATCTACGAGCAGTACTTC. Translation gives CASSLVGSTSNRGIYEQYF.

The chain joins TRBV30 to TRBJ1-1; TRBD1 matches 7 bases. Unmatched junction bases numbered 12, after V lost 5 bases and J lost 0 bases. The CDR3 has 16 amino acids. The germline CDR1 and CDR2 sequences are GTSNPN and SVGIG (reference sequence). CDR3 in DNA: TGTGCCTGGGACACCGGGACAGACCTCATGAACACTGAAGCTTTCTTT. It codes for CAWDTGTDLMNTEAFF.

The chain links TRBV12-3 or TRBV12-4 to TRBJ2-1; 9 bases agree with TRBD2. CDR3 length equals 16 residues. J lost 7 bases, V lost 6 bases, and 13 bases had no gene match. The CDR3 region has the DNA TGTGCCAGCAGGGGGTTGGGGCGGGAGGGTAGTAATGAGCAGTTCTTC. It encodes CASRGLGREGSNEQFF.

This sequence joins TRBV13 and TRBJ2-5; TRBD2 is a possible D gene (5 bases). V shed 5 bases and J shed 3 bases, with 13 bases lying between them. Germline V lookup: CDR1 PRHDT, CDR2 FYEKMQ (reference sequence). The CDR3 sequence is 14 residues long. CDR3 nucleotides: TGTGCCAGCAGCCCTAGTGACGGGGAAGAGACCCAGTACTTC. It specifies CASSPSDGEETQYF.